This entry concerns a single TCR beta chain. Antigen: not known. The sample belongs to a study of shared clonotypes between healthy human individuals. Whole-study context: Each donor's CD4 naive and CD4 memory cells filled three plates apiece, CD8 naive two, and CD8 memory one. Study-wide points: Depth was large, yet rarefaction showed that sorted-subset sequencing was incomplete.

Genomic DNA from each subset was divided evenly over several immunoSEQ plates. Tens of thousands of T cell genomes (around 190 ng DNA) went into each sorted-subset replicate. Some clones are missing from TCRdb's copy, which holds only in-frame ones; the method was immunoSEQ multiplex PCR. The sample holds a few million clones, approximately 95% seen once. Sequenced sample: naive CD4+ T cells sorted from blood. Subset indicated: CD45RA+ positively selected. The sequence was obtained from a man between 18 and 29 years old in good health.

Here the CDR3 reads CASSLSRKETQYF. CDR3 in DNA: TGTGCCAGCAGCTTGTCCAGGAAAGAGACCCAGTACTTC. J is TRBJ2-5 and V is TRBV5-6; no clear D. The germline CDR1 and CDR2 sequences are SGHDT and YYEEEE. The CDR3 extends over 13 amino acids. V lost 1 base, J lost 3 bases, and 7 bases lay in between.